This T cell receptor (beta chain) was recovered during a study of blood T cells in healthy people across ages. Study-wide points: Investigators treated diversity estimates from one million T cells as underestimates. The unsorted PBMCs prevented any conclusive comparison of naive versus antigen-experienced cells. Any changes in expanded clonotypes were possibly confounded, as donor CMV status remained unknown.

A second PCR of 7 to 11 cycles used a sample-barcoded 5' primer and a J-beta primer mix. The template-switch adaptor, which had 12 random nucleotides, put a tag on each cDNA molecule. TCRdb re-derived calls from the 5' RACE reads in MiXCR, one entry per CDR3 protein. The table lists 1,500,000 or so distinct CDR3 sequences, 59% of them singletons. About this clonotype itself: Its antigen is undetermined.

V gave up 1 base and J gave up 6 bases; unmatched junction bases: 12. Germline V gene data show CDR1 as DFQATT and CDR2 as SNEGSKA (reference sequence). The CDR3 runs to 16 residues. This TCR was sampled from a young man in good health. Sample: blood. The chain has TRBV20-1 and TRBJ2-1; 7 bases match TRBD1. CDR3 loop: CSARGFGQDLFNEQFF. CDR3 bases: TGCAGTGCTAGAGGGTTTGGACAGGACCTCTTCAATGAGCAGTTCTTC.